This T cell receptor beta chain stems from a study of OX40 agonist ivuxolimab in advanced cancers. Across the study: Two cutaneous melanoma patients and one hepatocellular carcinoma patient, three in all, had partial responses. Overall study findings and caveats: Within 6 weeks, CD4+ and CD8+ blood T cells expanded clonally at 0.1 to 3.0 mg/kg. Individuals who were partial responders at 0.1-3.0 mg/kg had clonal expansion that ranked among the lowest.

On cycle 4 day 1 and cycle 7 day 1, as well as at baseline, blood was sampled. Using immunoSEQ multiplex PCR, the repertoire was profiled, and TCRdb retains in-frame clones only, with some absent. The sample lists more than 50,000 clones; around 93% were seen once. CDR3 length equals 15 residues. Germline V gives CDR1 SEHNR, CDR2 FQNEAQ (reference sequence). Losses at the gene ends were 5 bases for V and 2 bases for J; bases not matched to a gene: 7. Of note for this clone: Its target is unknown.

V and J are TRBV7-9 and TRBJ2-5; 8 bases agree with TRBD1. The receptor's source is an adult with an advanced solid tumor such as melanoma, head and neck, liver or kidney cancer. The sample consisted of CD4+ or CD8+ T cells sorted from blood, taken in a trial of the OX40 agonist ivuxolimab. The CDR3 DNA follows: TGTGCCAGCAGCCCCCCGGGACAGGCTCAAGAGACCCAGTACTTC. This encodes CASSPPGQAQETQYF.